Following are 30 T cell receptor beta chains from one sample sequenced in a study of cytomegalovirus exposure and HLA in healthy donors. Vbeta (60) and Jbeta (13) primers were used in the PCR. Clones were sequenced by immunoSEQ multiplex PCR, and TCRdb holds only the in-frame ones, with some missing. The profile shows 150,000 to 180,000 clones, roughly 80% of them singletons. The specimen sequenced was PBMCs. The receptor set was obtained from a woman between 45 and 60 years old in good health and CMV-seropositive.

The chain uses TRBV7-3 and TRBJ2-5; 7 positions match TRBD1. The J call may be incorrect, as the DNA end agrees better with TRBJ2-7. Germline CDR1 SGHTA, CDR2 FQGTGA. This CDR3 is built from 13 residues. For the CDR3, the DNA is TGTGCCAGCAGCTTACAGGGGGTCGACGAGCAGTACTTC. Protein: CASSLQGVDEQYF.

The chain links TRBV19 to TRBJ2-2; D not resolved. The CDR3 sequence is 15 residues long. CDR1 LNHDA and CDR2 SQIVND come from the germline V gene (reference sequence). V was clipped by 0 bases and J by 6 bases, with 11 bases between them. CDR3 DNA sequence: TGTGCCAGTAGTATAGAGCAGAGAGGCCCCGGGGAGCTGTTTTTT. Translating gives CASSIEQRGPGELFF.

The chain is built from TRBV6-6 and TRBJ1-2; TRBD1 matches at 9 bases. From germline, CDR1 is MNHNY and CDR2 SVGAGI (reference sequence). Unmatched junction bases numbered 7, after V lost 7 bases and J lost 7 bases. The CDR3 extends over 13 amino acids. The CDR3 DNA is TGTGCCAGCACGGTTGACAGGGGGGGTGGCTACACCTTC. As protein: CASTVDRGGGYTF.

This clone has a single count. V and J are TRBV5-6 and TRBJ2-1; 7 bases line up with TRBD1. Germline CDR1 and CDR2: SGHDT and YYEEEE. V shed 0 bases, J shed 2 bases, and the junction held 5 bases outside the gene matches. The CDR3 loop spans 16 amino acids. The DNA for the CDR3 is TGTGCCAGCAGCTTGGATCAAGGGACAGCCTACAATGAGCAGTTCTTC. Amino acids: CASSLDQGTAYNEQFF.

The chain links TRBV6-6 to TRBJ1-5; a possible D gene is TRBD1 (5 bases). With 7 bases removed from V and 2 bases from J, the gap between germline ends came to 15 bases. The CDR3 is 15 residues long. Per germline, CDR1 MNHNY and CDR2 SVGAGI (reference sequence). CDR3 region: CASKMGGVGNQPQHF. The CDR3 DNA reads TGTGCCAGCAAAATGGGGGGGGTGGGCAATCAGCCCCAGCATTTT.

V gene TRBV4-1 combines with J gene TRBJ1-1, with 8 bases matching TRBD1. Germline V CDR1 and CDR2: MGHRA, YSYEKL. The V gene end was trimmed by 3 bases and the J gene end by 1 base; junction bases not matched to a gene: 1. The CDR3 runs 14 residues. The CDR3 DNA reads TGCGCCAGCAGCCAGGACAGGGCGAACACTGAAGCTTTCTTT. Encoded protein: CASSQDRANTEAFF.

The V call is TRBV7-9, the J call TRBJ1-1; D perhaps matches TRBD1 (5 bases). V shed 5 bases and J shed 1 base, with 8 bases lying between them. CDR3 length equals 13 residues. Germline-derived CDR1 and CDR2 are SEHNR and FQNEAQ (reference sequence). As DNA, the CDR3 is TGTGCCAGCAGCCGTGACAGGAACACTGAAGCTTTCTTT. This codes for CASSRDRNTEAFF.

This clone was seen more than once but under ten times. The rearrangement joins TRBV7-3 to TRBJ2-1; 7 bases line up with TRBD2. The CDR3 length is 16 residues. Per germline, CDR1 SGHTA and CDR2 FQGTGA. V lost 4 bases, J lost 2 bases, and 8 bases stayed unmatched. CDR3 loop: CASSSGGIAAYNEQFF. DNA for the CDR3: TGTGCCAGCAGCTCCGGGGGGATTGCGGCCTACAATGAGCAGTTCTTC.

The J gene is TRBJ2-1, the V gene TRBV5-1; 9 positions match TRBD2. Per the germline V gene, CDR1 is SGHRS and CDR2 is YFSETQ. The CDR3 contains 13 residues. The V gene end was trimmed by 6 bases and the J gene end by 8 bases; junction bases not matched to a gene: 6. The CDR3 region has the DNA TGCGCCAGCACGGGACTAGCTGTCGATGAGCAGTTCTTC. Protein: CASTGLAVDEQFF. Complete variable domain (other parts from reference TRBV5-1 and TRBJ2-1): KAGVTQTPRYLIKTRGQQVTLSCSPISGHRSVSWYQQTPGQGLQFLFEYFSETQRNKGNFPGRFSGRQFSNSRSEMNVSTLELGDSALYLCASTGLAVDEQFFGPGTRLTVL.

The CDR3, as DNA: TGTGCCACCAGCAGAGACCTAAGACAGGCAGGTCGCGGCTACACCTTC. This sequence encodes CATSRDLRQAGRGYTF. The genes are TRBV15 and TRBJ1-2, with D possibly being TRBD1 (6 bases). Trimming cost V 0 bases and J 8 bases, with 19 bases left between them. The V gene's germline CDR1 is LNHNV and CDR2 YYDKDF (reference sequence). This CDR3 has 16 residues.

The chain has TRBV30 and TRBJ2-3, with TRBD2 matching 11 bases. The V and J ends lost 5 bases and 4 bases, in that order; junction bases with no gene match: 14. The germline CDR1 and CDR2 sequences are GTSNPN and SVGIG (reference sequence). The CDR3 has 17 residues. The CDR3 reads CAWPKAETSGVSDTQYF. CDR3 nucleotides: TGTGCCTGGCCGAAGGCCGAGACTAGCGGGGTCTCAGATACGCAGTATTTT.

V is TRBV10-3 and J is TRBJ2-7, with 9 positions matching TRBD2. Germline CDR1 reads ENHRY; CDR2 reads SYGVKD. V was clipped by 1 base and J by 0 bases; unmatched bases: 4. This CDR3 is built from 16 residues. CDR3 residues: CAISEYIAGDSYEQYF. The CDR3 DNA reads TGTGCCATCAGTGAGTATATAGCGGGGGACTCCTACGAGCAGTACTTC.

The chain employs TRBV27 and TRBJ1-1; 8 bases fit TRBD1. The CDR3 runs to 15 residues. Germline loops: CDR1 MNHEY, CDR2 SMNVEV (reference sequence). Trimming took 4 bases from V and 4 from J; bases not matched to a gene: 8. In DNA, the CDR3 is TGTGCCAGCAGTTCGCAGGGGGCAGGGAGCACTGAAGCTTTCTTT. Translation gives CASSSQGAGSTEAFF.

The J gene is TRBJ2-3, the V gene TRBV5-8, with unresolved D. The length of the CDR3 is 15 residues. Trimming removed 0 bases from V and 2 bases from J, with 10 bases in between. The germline gives CDR1 SGHTS, CDR2 YDEGEE. CDR3 sequence: CASSLVRRYTDTQYF. For the CDR3, the DNA is TGTGCCAGCAGCTTGGTCCGGCGGTACACAGATACGCAGTATTTT. Full variable domain (rest looked up from reference TRBV5-8 and TRBJ2-3): EAGVTQSPTHLIKTRGQQATLRCSPISGHTSVYWYQQALGLGLQFLLWYDEGEERNRGNFPPRFSGRQFPNYSSELNVNALELEDSALYLCASSLVRRYTDTQYFGPGTRLTVL.

The rearrangement uses TRBV9 and TRBJ2-5; weak D call: TRBD1 (6 bases). Gene TRBJ2-7 matches the end of the DNA better, so the J call may be wrong. Germline V CDR1 and CDR2: SGDLS, YYNGEE. The CDR3 has 13 residues. Written as DNA, the CDR3 is TGTGCCAGCAGCGTACATCCAGGGGTCGAGCAGTACTTC. Amino acids: CASSVHPGVEQYF.

Here the CDR3 reads CSAGQIDTEAFF. The CDR3 bases are TGCAGCGCGGGACAGATTGACACTGAAGCTTTCTTT. This chain joins TRBV29-1 and TRBJ1-1; 7 bases line up with TRBD1. The germline V gene has CDR1 SQVTM and CDR2 ANQGSEA. The CDR3 is 12 residues long. Trimming took 7 bases from V and 3 from J; bases not matched to a gene: 5.

J is TRBJ2-7 and V is TRBV7-8; TRBD1 agrees at 9 bases. From germline, CDR1 is SGHVS and CDR2 FQNEAQ. V lost 6 bases and J lost 3; bases outside the gene matches: 6. The length of the CDR3 is 14 residues. The CDR3 sequence: CASRRGQGNYEQYF. The CDR3 DNA reads TGTGCCAGCAGGAGGGGACAGGGTAACTACGAGCAGTACTTC. Full variable domain (remainder filled in from reference TRBV7-8 and TRBJ2-7): GAGVSQSPRYKVAKRGQDVALRCDPISGHVSLFWYQQALGQGPEFLTYFQNEAQLDKSGLPSDRFFAERPEGSVSTLKIQRTQQEDSAVYLCASRRGQGNYEQYFGPGTRLTVT.

The chain carries TRBV2 and TRBJ2-1, with no clear D. Germline V gene sequence: CDR1 SNHLY, CDR2 FYNNEI. The germline V and J ends were trimmed by 7 bases and 8 bases, with 12 bases remaining between them. The CDR3 spans 12 residues. The DNA of the CDR3 is TGTGCCAGCACCGACCGGGTCGATGAGCAGTTCTTC. Translating it yields CASTDRVDEQFF.

The chain couples TRBV11-2 to TRBJ2-2, with D maybe TRBD2 (7 bases). Germline V CDR1 and CDR2: SGHAT, FQNNGV. The length of the CDR3 is 15 residues. Trimming shortened V by 6 bases and J by 8 bases, and 19 bases separated the two germline ends. This chain's CDR3 is CASRLEGGSKGELFF. The CDR3 DNA is TGTGCCAGCAGGTTGGAGGGGGGGAGTAAGGGGGAGCTGTTTTTT. Combining the CDR3 with reference TRBV11-2 and TRBJ2-2 gives the whole variable domain EAGVAQSPRYKIIEKRQSVAFWCNPISGHATLYWYQQILGQGPKLLIQFQNNGVVDDSQLPKDRFSAERLKGVDSTLKIQPAKLEDSAVYLCASRLEGGSKGELFFGEGSRLTVL.

The chain recombines TRBV19 with TRBJ2-7, with D maybe TRBD1 (5 bases). V lost 4 bases and J lost 4, with 20 bases in between. Germline V CDR1 and CDR2: LNHDA, SQIVND (reference sequence). The CDR3 is 16 residues long. The CDR3: CASSRLIRQLLYEQYF. The CDR3 DNA follows: TGTGCCAGTAGTAGATTAATCCGACAGCTTCTTTACGAGCAGTACTTC.

CDR3 sequence: CASSATGRSGANVLTF. The CDR3 nucleotides are TGCGCCAGCAGCGCGACAGGGAGAAGTGGGGCCAACGTCCTGACTTTC. The V and J genes are TRBV5-1 and TRBJ2-6, with 7 bases identical to TRBD1. Germline V gene lookup returns CDR1 SGHRS and CDR2 YFSETQ. The J segment lost 3 bases and the V segment lost 4 bases, leaving 7 bases of the junction unmatched. This CDR3 contains 16 residues. Complete variable domain (other parts from reference TRBV5-1 and TRBJ2-6): KAGVTQTPRYLIKTRGQQVTLSCSPISGHRSVSWYQQTPGQGLQFLFEYFSETQRNKGNFPGRFSGRQFSNSRSEMNVSTLELGDSALYLCASSATGRSGANVLTFGAGSRLTVL.

The V and J genes are TRBV27 and TRBJ2-6; 12 nucleotides agree with TRBD1. This CDR3 spans 20 amino acids. The junction had 11 bases not matched to a gene; V was cut back by 5 bases and J by 0 bases. The germline V gene has CDR1 MNHEY and CDR2 SMNVEV (reference sequence). CDR3 in amino acids: CASSPRAGQGAFSGANVLTF. Here the CDR3 DNA reads TGTGCCAGCAGTCCTAGGGCGGGACAGGGGGCCTTCTCTGGGGCCAACGTCCTGACTTTC.

V usage is TRBV23-1 and J usage is TRBJ1-2; D gene ambiguous. TRBV23-1 qualifies as an ORF whose function is uncertain. V lost 0 bases to trimming and J lost 8 bases, with 13 bases between them. The CDR3 has 14 residues. The CDR3 DNA reads as TGCGCCAGCAGTCAATCGAGAGTTCTAGAGGGCTACACCTTC. This encodes CASSQSRVLEGYTF.

The chain combines TRBV7-9 with TRBJ1-3, with 12 bases that match TRBD1. CDR3 length: 15 amino acids. In germline, CDR1 is SEHNR, CDR2 FQNEAQ (reference sequence). V shed 9 bases and J 9 bases; nucleotides not matched to a gene: 12. CDR3 sequence (DNA): TGTGCCAGGCTCCCCCGGGACAGGGGGCAGAGCACCATATATTTT. This encodes CARLPRDRGQSTIYF.

The gene calls are TRBV6-1 and TRBJ1-5; perhaps TRBD1 as D (6 bases). The CDR3 is made up of 16 amino acids. V gave up 2 bases and J gave up 4 bases, with 15 bases separating them. Germline V gene lookup returns CDR1 MNHNS and CDR2 SASEGT. CDR3 nucleotides: TGTGCCAGCAGTGAAAAACAGGGATCTAAGAATCAGCCCCAGCATTTT. Encoded protein: CASSEKQGSKNQPQHF.

A word on this clone: Other DNA sequences from this sample encode an identical CDR3 as well. V is TRBV2 and J is TRBJ2-2; 8 bases match TRBD1. This CDR3 is built from 13 residues. Germline assignment: CDR1 SNHLY and CDR2 FYNNEI. V dropped 8 bases and J dropped 7; count of bases not matched to a gene: 6. This CDR3 is CASGQGAVGELFF. In DNA, the CDR3 is TGTGCCAGCGGGCAGGGGGCGGTCGGGGAGCTGTTTTTT.

V gene TRBV18 combines with J gene TRBJ2-7, with D possibly being TRBD1 (6 bases). Germline values: CDR1 KGHSH, CDR2 LQKENI. V lost 4 bases and J lost 0, with 10 bases in between. This CDR3 region has 14 residues. The CDR3 reads CASSLTDSSYEQYF. CDR3 DNA sequence: TGTGCCAGCTCACTGACGGACAGCTCCTACGAGCAGTACTTC.

The chain carries TRBV19 and TRBJ1-1; possible D gene TRBD1, 6 bases. The CDR3 runs 15 residues. The germline V gene encodes CDR1 LNHDA and CDR2 SQIVND (reference sequence). Trimming removed 10 bases from V and 4 bases from J, with 22 bases in between. CDR3: CATPRGTGSGTEAFF. The CDR3 region has the DNA TGTGCCACTCCTCGAGGTACAGGGTCGGGCACTGAAGCTTTCTTT.

This clone has ten or more counts. The chain couples TRBV5-6 to TRBJ2-1, with unresolved D. The germline gives CDR1 SGHDT, CDR2 YYEEEE. CDR3 length equals 12 residues. Trimming left V 5 bases short and J 2 bases short, with 5 bases between. CDR3: CASRLAYNEQFF. CDR3 coding DNA: TGTGCCAGCAGGTTAGCCTACAATGAGCAGTTCTTC.

About this clone: No DNA is shown, since the ends of the CDR3 on it are uncertain; the CDR3 is the one TCRdb lists. The chain employs TRBV21-1 and TRBJ2-2; the DNA was not compared with TRBD1, the D call given in the table. TRBV21-1 is a recognized pseudogene. The CDR3 adds up to 18 amino acids, both ends counted. This CDR3 reads CASSKDWGQGAPAGELFF.